These T cell receptor beta chains were read from a single sample in a study of cytomegalovirus exposure and HLA in healthy donors. The assay was immunoSEQ multiplex PCR, and TCRdb's table has in-frame clones only and misses some. Among about 100,000 clones listed, over 75% were seen once. The material sequenced was PBMCs. The origin of the receptors is a woman aged 18 to 35 in good health and CMV-seronegative. CDR3s include the opening cysteine and the closing phenylalanine or tryptophan. A D gene is named only where the DNA matches it firmly. A row's size may be missing; if present it is once, few, many or a size class.

d_gene,abundance,v_gene,j_gene,CDR3nt,CDR3aa
-,once,TRBV27,TRBJ2-7,TGTGCCAGCAGACCGAGCGGTACAAGCTCCTACGAGCAGTACTTC,CASRPSGTSSYEQYF
TRBD2,-,TRBV4-1,TRBJ2-5,TGCGCCAGCAGCCAAGAATACCTTGCGGGGGGGCATCAAGAGACCCAGTACTTC,CASSQEYLAGGHQETQYF
-,-,TRBV4-2,TRBJ2-5,TGTGCCAGCAGCCAGAATACAGGGTCCCAAGAGACCCAGTACTTC,CASSQNTGSQETQYF
-,-,TRBV6-5,TRBJ2-7,TGTGCCAGCAGTTACTCGAGTGACAGCTTCTACGAGCAGTACTTC,CASSYSSDSFYEQYF
-,once,TRBV28,TRBJ1-6,TGTGCCAGCAGTGACAGAAATTCACCCCTCCACTTT,CASSDRNSPLHF
-,few,TRBV7-6,TRBJ2-2,TGTGCCAGCAGCTTTCGATTGGCAGGGGAGAACGGGGAGCTGTTTTTT,CASSFRLAGENGELFF
-,-,TRBV6-4,TRBJ2-3,TGTGCCAGCAGTGAGTATAGTCGAGATACGCAGTATTTT,CASSEYSRDTQYF
-,-,TRBV10-2,TRBJ1-5,TGCGCCAGCAGTGAGTCGGTCTTGAGACAGCCCCAGCATTTT,CASSESVLRQPQHF
-,-,TRBV6-6,TRBJ1-5,TGTGCCAGCAGTTACTTGGGGGCTGATCAGCCCCAGCATTTT,CASSYLGADQPQHF
TRBD1,-,TRBV5-6,TRBJ2-5,TGTGCCAGCAGCCTGGGGACAGGGGGGATCCAAGAGACCCAGTACTTC,CASSLGTGGIQETQYF
-,-,TRBV30,TRBJ2-1,TGTGCCTGGAGTACAGGGCGGAATGAGCAGTTCTTC,CAWSTGRNEQFF
-,-,TRBV4-1,TRBJ1-1,TGCGCCAGCAGCCAAGATCGGGGGTTTTGGAACACTGAAGCTTTCTTT,CASSQDRGFWNTEAFF
-,-,TRBV6-1,TRBJ1-6,TGTGCCAGCCATCAGGACGGGGCCTATAATTCACCCCTCCACTTT,CASHQDGAYNSPLHF
-,-,TRBV9,TRBJ2-7,TGTGCCAGCAGCGTAGGCGGGGCTGACGAGCAGTACTTC,CASSVGGADEQYF
-,-,TRBV27,TRBJ2-1,TGTGCCAGCAGTAAGGGGTCCAATGAGCAGTTCTTC,CASSKGSNEQFF
TRBD1,-,TRBV5-1,TRBJ2-3,TGCGCCAGCAGCGTTGACCCGGGACAGGGGACAGATACGCAGTATTTT,CASSVDPGQGTDTQYF
-,-,TRBV15,TRBJ1-1,TGTGCCACCTCCAGCCCCGGGCGGGTCACTGAAGCTTTCTTT,CATSSPGRVTEAFF
-,-,TRBV4-2,TRBJ1-4,TGTGCCAGCAGCCCGAGACGGGATCTTAATGAAAAACTGTTTTTT,CASSPRRDLNEKLFF
-,-,TRBV9,TRBJ1-1,TGTGCCAGCAGCGTAGACCCCGAGGGCACTGAAGCTTTCTTT,CASSVDPEGTEAFF
-,-,TRBV15,TRBJ1-1,TGTGCCACCAGCAGTTTGACAGCCATGAACACTGAAGCTTTCTTT,CATSSLTAMNTEAFF
-,-,TRBV9,TRBJ1-6,TGTGCCAGCAGCCCCGAGGGCACCTATAATTCACCCCTCCACTTT,CASSPEGTYNSPLHF
-,-,TRBV2,TRBJ2-3,TGTGCCAGCACCCGAGCGAGGGGGGGCCGTGATACGCAGTATTTT,CASTRARGGRDTQYF